This is a list of T cell receptor beta chains from one sample in a study of shared clonotypes between healthy human individuals. Repertoires were generated with immunoSEQ multiplex PCR, while TCRdb's copy carries only in-frame clones and drops some. The profile covers about 2,500,000 clones, with roughly 92% appearing a single time and 0.14% taken by the ten largest. Sequencing was performed on naive CD4+ T cells sorted from blood. These receptors came from a man aged 18 to 30 in good health. CDR3s include the opening cysteine and the closing phenylalanine or tryptophan. Fields, in order: clone size, V gene, CDR3 protein. Some rows mark clone size as missing; the rest say once, few, many or name a class of expanded clone.

-,TRBV4-1,CASSQGGETQYF
-,TRBV27,CASSSSSGGYNEQFF
-,TRBV5-1,CASSTTVDTQYF
-,TRBV4-1,CASSQEDRRQPQHF
once,TRBV6-6,CASSAGAAKNIQYF
-,TRBV28,CASSFLLGSGGDTEAFF
once,TRBV7-9,CASSLLRDRGRNEQFF
once,TRBV27,CASSLNHNQPQHF
-,TRBV9,CASSPEVGLLYEQYF
-,TRBV5-1,CASSSPGPNEKLFF
-,TRBV2,CASSVQGVTEAFF
-,TRBV6-6,CASSYSDGRAGYEQYF
-,TRBV5-1,CASSLRSGTDTQYF
few,TRBV5-1,CASSSMGQQNSPLHF
once,TRBV18,CASSPLSGTGYFEQYF
-,TRBV7-2,CASSPSGNQPQHF
-,TRBV5-6,CASSSYTSYSGTVQETQYF
-,TRBV6-5,CASSYDPSTLNIQYF
-,TRBV5-5,CASSPFVTGQGGRNQPQHF
-,TRBV7-9,CASSLKGGLAGSTDTQYF
-,TRBV4-1,CASSRPRPQGSDEQFF
-,TRBV19,CASRQGATNTGELFF
-,TRBV4-2,CASSQGPGVLDEQFF
-,TRBV5-1,CASSLGTDPGTQYF
-,TRBV15,CATSTGGGSSLETQYF
-,TRBV18,CASTREGGNTEAFF
-,TRBV5-1,CASSLEGARGYTF
-,TRBV6-5,CASSYSGFGTDTQYF
-,TRBV5-1,CASSLDGTGGETQYF
-,TRBV5-4,CASSAKGLLTEAFF
-,TRBV19,CASSPGTSGYNEQFF
-,TRBV6-6,CASSLTGTGGKEQYF
-,TRBV13,CASSLVRGAGEQYF
-,TRBV5-1,CASSYRVAATGELFF
-,TRBV30,CALETGGNGYTF
-,TRBV2,CASSEWQYTEAFF
once,TRBV30,CAWSVAGAGSNQPQHF
-,TRBV11-2,CASTFDGAIRTLYEQYF
-,TRBV11-2,CASSLVVRNSPLHF
-,TRBV5-1,CASRPTGRGIYNEQFF
-,TRBV5-5,CASSLDPGYSYEQYF